This TCR beta chain stems from a study of blood T cell repertoires in COVID-19. Overall study: The origin of the acute and convalescent COVID-19 samples was the United States, Italy and Spain. The analysed material was cDNA or gDNA that came from T cells, B-cell-depleted T cells, or PBMCs.

Under the authors' procedure: Cell counts per sample came from amplifying reference gene primers. Here immunoSEQ multiplex PCR was the method, and the copy in TCRdb shows in-frame clones only, minus some. V and J calls and clone size follow that table, whereas D and trimming were derived from the DNA. The sample lists 65,000 to 85,000 clones; around nine tenths were seen once. Germline assignment: CDR1 GTSNPN and CDR2 SVGIG (reference sequence). There are 14 residues in the CDR3. V lost 0 bases and J 7 bases, leaving 12 bases between the germline ends. The rearrangement uses TRBV30 and TRBJ1-4; D is unresolved. The specimen sequenced was peripheral blood. The sequence was obtained from a woman between 18 and 29 years old with acute or convalescent COVID-19. CDR3 sequence reads: CAWSVRVRGEKLFF. CDR3 in DNA: TGTGCCTGGAGTGTACGGGTGCGGGGTGAAAAACTGTTTTTT.